Listed below are T cell receptor beta chains from one sample, sequenced in a study of cytotoxic CD8 clonotypes in ibrutinib-treated CLL. The repertoire was sequenced with immunoSEQ multiplex PCR; TCRdb's copy has only in-frame clones and lacks some. The table shows roughly 220,000 clones, with more than 65% occurring only once. This specimen was PBMCs, taken after 12 months of ibrutinib treatment. The receptors were sampled from a human donor with chronic lymphocytic leukemia. CDR3s include the opening cysteine and the closing phenylalanine or tryptophan. D genes are given only for firm matches. Size tells how often a clone was seen (once, few, many) or the class of an expanded clone, and some rows leave it out.

D,V,J,size,CDR3,DNA
NA,TRBV5-5,TRBJ1-1,NA,CASSLGGFGGTEAFF,TGTGCCAGCAGCTTGGGAGGGTTCGGGGGCACTGAAGCTTTCTTT
TRBD1,TRBV5-1,TRBJ1-4,few,CASSLAQDRVREKLFF,TGCGCCAGCAGCTTGGCCCAGGACAGGGTTAGGGAAAAACTGTTTTTT
NA,TRBV12-2,TRBJ1-2,NA,CASRSCFSKNYGYTF,TGTGCAAGTCGCTCTTGCTTCTCCAAGAACTATGGCTACACCTTC
NA,TRBV5-1,TRBJ2-7,NA,CASSLRDNEQYF,TGCGCCAGCAGCTTGAGGGACAACGAGCAGTACTTC
TRBD1,TRBV18,TRBJ1-5,NA,CASSRQGYSNQPQHF,TGTGCCAGCTCACGACAGGGTTATAGCAATCAGCCCCAGCATTTT
NA,TRBV30,TRBJ1-4,NA,CAWSVVELNEKLFF,TGTGCCTGGAGTGTCGTAGAACTTAATGAAAAACTGTTTTTT
TRBD1,TRBV27,TRBJ1-1,NA,CASSFRLPGQGTEAFF,TGTGCCAGCAGCTTCCGACTGCCGGGACAGGGGACTGAAGCTTTCTTT
NA,TRBV5-1,TRBJ2-1,NA,CASSLYRADNEQFF,TGCGCCAGCAGCCTTTACAGGGCCGACAATGAGCAGTTCTTC
NA,TRBV30,TRBJ1-2,NA,CAWSVIPTGYGYTF,TGTGCCTGGAGTGTTATCCCGACCGGCTATGGCTACACCTTC
NA,TRBV25-1,TRBJ1-2,NA,CASSEPGTVYGYTF,TGTGCCAGCAGTGAACCCGGGACGGTCTATGGCTACACCTTC
NA,TRBV28,TRBJ2-1,NA,CASGANPAHGNEQFF,TGTGCCAGCGGGGCGAACCCCGCACACGGGAATGAGCAGTTCTTC
TRBD1,TRBV5-4,TRBJ1-2,few,CASSSGTGGNYGYTF,TGTGCCAGCAGCTCTGGGACAGGGGGGAACTATGGCTACACCTTC
NA,TRBV28,TRBJ2-2,NA,CASLGSQGAVNTGELFF,TGTGCCAGCTTAGGCTCTCAAGGGGCAGTTAACACCGGGGAGCTGTTTTTT
TRBD2,TRBV4-2,TRBJ2-1,NA,CASSQDLGGGQNEQFF,TGTGCCAGCAGCCAAGATCTGGGGGGGGGTCAGAATGAGCAGTTCTTC
NA,TRBV6-5,TRBJ2-1,NA,CASSPGTSGNEQFF,TGTGCCAGCAGCCCCGGGACCTCAGGAAATGAGCAGTTCTTC
NA,TRBV6-5,TRBJ2-7,NA,CASSYSSDEQYF,TGTGCCAGCAGTTACTCGAGTGACGAGCAGTACTTC
NA,TRBV7-9,TRBJ1-4,once,CASSLGGGNEKLFF,TGTGCCAGCAGCTTAGGGGGAGGGAATGAAAAACTGTTTTTT
NA,TRBV28,TRBJ1-1,NA,CASSPGGPTEAFF,TGTGCCAGCTCCCCGGGTGGGCCCACTGAAGCTTTCTTT
NA,TRBV5-1,TRBJ1-1,NA,CASHSNTEAFF,TGCGCCAGCCATTCAAACACTGAAGCTTTCTTT
NA,TRBV4-2,TRBJ2-3,NA,CASSQGLGGADTQYF,TGTGCCAGCAGCCAAGGATTGGGGGGAGCAGATACGCAGTATTTT
TRBD1,TRBV19,TRBJ2-6,NA,CASNRGIQAGANVLTF,TGTGCCAGTAACAGGGGGATCCAAGCTGGGGCCAACGTCCTGACTTTC
NA,TRBV30,TRBJ1-4,NA,CAWRAGGGNEKLFF,TGTGCCTGGAGGGCCGGGGGGGGTAATGAAAAACTGTTTTTT
NA,TRBV25-1,TRBJ2-2,NA,CASGGGLGTGYTGELFF,TGTGCCAGCGGGGGGGGACTAGGGACAGGATACACCGGGGAGCTGTTTTTT